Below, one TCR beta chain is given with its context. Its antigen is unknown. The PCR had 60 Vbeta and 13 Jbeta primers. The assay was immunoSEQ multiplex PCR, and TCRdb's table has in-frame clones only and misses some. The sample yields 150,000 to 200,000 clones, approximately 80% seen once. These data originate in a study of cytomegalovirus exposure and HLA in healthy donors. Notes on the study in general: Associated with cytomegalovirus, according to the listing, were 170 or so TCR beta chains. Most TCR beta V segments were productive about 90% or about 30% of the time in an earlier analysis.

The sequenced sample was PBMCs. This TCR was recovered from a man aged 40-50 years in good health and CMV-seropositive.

This CDR3 reads CATSRVGAIPQHF. Here the CDR3 DNA reads TGTGCCACCAGCAGAGTAGGGGCTATTCCCCAGCATTTT. The chain recombines TRBV15 with TRBJ1-5; D might be TRBD1 (5 bases). Trimming took 1 base from V and 10 from J, leaving 11 bases between them. The CDR3 is made up of 13 amino acids. Germline V gene sequence: CDR1 LNHNV, CDR2 YYDKDF (reference sequence).